What follows are 20 T cell receptor beta chains derived from one specimen sequenced in a study of CXCR3-negative and CXCR3-positive naive CD8 T cells. Study-level results: Relative to CXCR3-negative naive cells, CXCR3-positive naive cells had more hydrophobic TRB CDR3s.

It was by 5' RACE with UMI labels that the TRB cDNA libraries were prepared. TCRdb reanalyzed the 5' RACE reads, giving one entry per CDR3 protein sequence and no DNA. The sample totals tens of thousands of distinct CDR3 sequences; its top ten clones hold 0.5% to 0.55%. These receptors lack a known antigen. The sample comprised naive CXCR3+ CD8+ T cells from blood. Sample subset: CD45RO-CCR7+CD27+CD95- naive CD8+ T cells expressing CXCR3 (TNR3+). The origin of the receptors is a human donor in good health. Some clones in this sample may be carry-over from other donors' samples.

This chain joins TRBV4-3 and TRBJ2-7; TCRdb gives TRBD2 as the D gene, but with no DNA this cannot be confirmed. Germline CDR1 and CDR2: LGHNA and YSLEER. The CDR3 loop spans 15 amino acids. The CDR3 region is CASSQDRTAGYEQYF.

The rearrangement links TRBV13 to TRBJ1-1; checking the TCRdb D call of TRBD1 is not possible without DNA. Germline CDR1 reads PRHDT; CDR2 reads FYEKMQ (reference sequence). The CDR3 is 14 amino acids. The CDR3 sequence is CASSQWGTNTEAFF.

The chain recombines TRBV20-1 with TRBJ2-1; TCRdb's assignment of TRBD1 cannot be checked, as there is no DNA. Germline CDR1 is DFQATT and CDR2 is SNEGSKA (reference sequence). The CDR3 sequence is 20 residues long. The CDR3 loop reads CSARDEIRAGQGAIYNEQFF.

This chain connects TRBV29-1 to TRBJ1-4; TCRdb gives TRBD1 as the D gene, but with no DNA this cannot be confirmed. CDR1 and CDR2 (germline): SQVTM, ANQGSEA. The CDR3 is 13 amino acids. CDR3 in amino acids: CSVEWDRNEKLFF.

This sequence joins TRBV27 and TRBJ2-1; TCRdb outputs TRBD2, but without DNA this stays unchecked. The CDR3 length is 14 residues. In germline, CDR1 is MNHEY, CDR2 SMNVEV (reference sequence). The CDR3 loop reads CASSYLGEEDEQFF.

The chain joins TRBV6-5 to TRBJ2-5; TCRdb selects TRBD2, and the lack of DNA leaves this call unchecked. CDR1 and CDR2 from the germline V gene are MNHEY and SVGAGI. CDR3 length equals 14 residues. The CDR3 loop reads CASSTGPSRETQYF.

The genes are TRBV29-1 and TRBJ2-1. The CDR3 has 11 residues. CDR1 SQVTM and CDR2 ANQGSEA come from the germline V gene. CDR3 amino acids: CSVVPYNEQFF.

The V gene is TRBV10-3, the J gene TRBJ2-7; without DNA, the TCRdb call of TRBD1 cannot be checked. The CDR3 is 14 amino acids. Germline V lookup: CDR1 ENHRY, CDR2 SYGVKD. CDR3 amino acids: CAISESRQGGEQYF.

The V and J genes are TRBV5-5 and TRBJ2-3. Germline V gives CDR1 SGHKS, CDR2 YYEKEE (reference sequence). The CDR3 extends over 15 amino acids. The CDR3 is CASSLGHNRIDAQYF.

The chain has TRBV7-8 and TRBJ1-4. Germline CDR1 reads SGHVS; CDR2 reads FQNEAQ. The CDR3 runs to 12 residues. This CDR3 is CASSLEPGGLFF.

The rearrangement joins TRBV2 to TRBJ2-3; absent DNA, TCRdb's TRBD2 call cannot be checked. Per germline, CDR1 SNHLY and CDR2 FYNNEI. The CDR3 is 13 residues long. CDR3 loop: CATLRGGGDTQYF.

CDR3 in amino acids: CASSQDRTGKNIQYF. The chain is built from TRBV4-3 and TRBJ2-4; lacking DNA, the TRBD1 call made by TCRdb goes unchecked. CDR1 LGHNA and CDR2 YSLEER come from the germline V gene. The CDR3 is 15 amino acids.

The CDR3 loop is CASSLAQRDRGPGELFF. V and J are TRBV7-8 and TRBJ2-2; TCRdb outputs TRBD1, but without DNA this stays unchecked. The CDR3 is 17 amino acids. CDR1 and CDR2 (germline): SGHVS, FQNEAQ.

CDR3 region: CASSPVRGVQETQYF. The V and J genes are TRBV6-1 and TRBJ2-5; without DNA, the TCRdb call of TRBD2 cannot be checked. CDR1 MNHNS and CDR2 SASEGT come from the germline V gene. This CDR3 comprises 15 residues.

The chain combines TRBV7-9 with TRBJ2-7; TCRdb outputs TRBD1, but without DNA this stays unchecked. CDR3 length: 14 amino acids. Looked up from germline, CDR1 is SEHNR and CDR2 is FQNEAQ (reference sequence). The chain's CDR3 is CASSPGWPPYEQYF. Full variable domain (rest looked up from reference TRBV7-9 and TRBJ2-7): DTGVSQNPRHKITKRGQNVTFRCDPISEHNRLYWYRQTLGQGPEFLTYFQNEAQLEKSRLLSDRFSAERPKGSFSTLEIQRTEQGDSAMYLCASSPGWPPYEQYFGPGTRLTVT.

The chain is built from TRBV27 and TRBJ1-5. The CDR3 has 12 amino acids. CDR1 is MNHEY, CDR2 SMNVEV, per germline (reference sequence). CDR3 sequence: CASSLSGGPQHF.

This chain connects TRBV29-1 to TRBJ2-7; checking the TCRdb D call of TRBD1 is not possible without DNA. The CDR3 has 12 amino acids. Germline CDR1 is SQVTM and CDR2 is ANQGSEA. The CDR3 here is CSAFRRGAEQYF.

The chain joins TRBV12-3 or TRBV12-4 to TRBJ2-1; TCRdb names TRBD1, which stays unverified in the absence of DNA. The CDR3 length is 15 residues. CDR3 in amino acids: CASSPLPRAGNEQFF.

This chain uses TRBV29-1 with TRBJ2-2; TCRdb gives TRBD1 as the D gene, but with no DNA this cannot be confirmed. Germline values: CDR1 SQVTM, CDR2 ANQGSEA. The CDR3 extends over 13 amino acids. The CDR3 here is CSVLGQNTGELFF.

The V call is TRBV29-1, the J call TRBJ2-1; TCRdb selects TRBD2, and the lack of DNA leaves this call unchecked. The V gene's germline CDR1 is SQVTM and CDR2 ANQGSEA. This CDR3 spans 13 amino acids. CDR3 residues: CSVLNGEYNEQFF.